This T cell receptor beta chain emerged from a study of technical replicates of blood from a handful of donors. Sequencing was performed with immunoSEQ multiplex PCR; in TCRdb, only in-frame clones are kept and a portion is missing. The data hold approximately 79,000 clones, with around nine tenths observed a single time. The TCR originated in a human donor in good health. Sequenced sample: T cells isolated from PBMCs.

In DNA form, the CDR3 reads TGTGCCAGCAGATTTGGACAGGGTTCTGGCTACACCTTC. Translated: CASRFGQGSGYTF. The J gene is TRBJ1-2, the V gene TRBV2; 8 bases align to TRBD1. V lost 6 bases, J lost 7 bases, and 7 bases stayed unmatched. The CDR3 totals 13 residues. Germline-derived CDR1 and CDR2 are SNHLY and FYNNEI.